Listed here are 30 T cell receptor beta chains from one sample, sequenced in a study of T cell repertoires in cytomegalovirus infection. Via MiXCR, TCRdb re-called the reads, giving one row per CDR3 protein. The table has hundreds of thousands of distinct CDR3 sequences, around 10% seen once; the top ten hold around 2.4%. Sequencing was carried out using PBMCs. The source is a human donor in good health (CMV status not recorded). Some clones in this sample may be carry-over from other donors' samples.

The sample holds many counts of this clonotype. CDR3 sequence: CASSSGRGAGANVLTF. The CDR3 coding sequence is TGCGCCAGCAGCTCGGGGCGGGGTGCTGGGGCCAACGTCCTGACTTTC. The V gene is TRBV5-1, the J gene TRBJ2-6; maybe TRBD2 (6 bases). Trimming took off 3 bases at V and 2 bases at J, with 12 bases between the two ends. This CDR3 is 16 amino acids long. Germline V gene data show CDR1 as SGHRS and CDR2 as YFSETQ.

This chain links TRBV6-5 with TRBJ1-1, with D unresolved. The CDR3 is 15 amino acids. Germline-derived CDR1 and CDR2 are MNHEY and SVGAGI. V was trimmed by 6 bases and J by 1 base, leaving 15 bases between them. CDR3 sequence: CASSPYTPKNTEAFF. The CDR3 DNA is TGTGCCAGCAGCCCCTATACGCCCAAGAACACTGAAGCTTTCTTT.

This clonotype was recorded at least ten times. The V and J genes are TRBV24-1 and TRBJ2-2, with D perhaps TRBD1 (5 bases). Germline V CDR1 and CDR2: KGHDR, SFDVKD. This CDR3 is 18 amino acids long. Deletions cut 0 bases from V and 0 bases from J, with 13 bases between. DNA of the CDR3: TGTGCCACCAGTGATTTGTCGCAGGGTAACGCGAACACCGGGGAGCTGTTTTTT. It yields the protein CATSDLSQGNANTGELFF.

This chain uses TRBV7-6 with TRBJ1-1; 9 bases line up with TRBD1. Trimming took 6 bases from V and 11 from J; bases not matched to a gene: 13. The V gene's germline CDR1 is SGHVS and CDR2 FNYEAQ. This CDR3 spans 14 amino acids. The DNA for the CDR3 is TGTGCCAGCAGGTCCAACAACAGGGGGCGCGTGGCTTTCTTT. It specifies CASRSNNRGRVAFF.

The chain joins TRBV15 to TRBJ1-5; 8 bases fit TRBD1. The V segment lost 5 bases and the J segment 1 base; nucleotides outside the gene matches: 1. CDR3 length: 14 amino acids. The V gene's germline CDR1 is LNHNV and CDR2 YYDKDF (reference sequence). The CDR3 protein is CATSRTGSNQPQHF. For the CDR3, the DNA is TGTGCCACCAGCCGGACAGGGAGCAATCAGCCCCAGCATTTT.

This clonotype was picked up many times. The rearrangement uses TRBV12-3 or TRBV12-4 and TRBJ1-3, with D tentatively TRBD1 (5 bases). This CDR3 contains 15 residues. The V end was cut by 6 bases, the J end by 2 bases, with 14 bases between. The CDR3 region is CASSLPSGTGNTIYF. Here the CDR3 DNA reads TGTGCCAGCAGCCTACCCTCAGGGACTGGAAACACCATATATTTT.

This clonotype was observed at least ten times. V gene TRBV7-8 combines with J gene TRBJ2-6; D is possibly TRBD2 (6 bases). The CDR3 sequence is 15 residues long. The V gene lost 6 bases and the J gene lost 2 bases, with 11 bases spanning the gap. Germline assignment: CDR1 SGHVS and CDR2 FQNEAQ. The DNA for the CDR3 is TGTGCCAGCAGGAGGGCGGGACCTGGGGCCAACGTCCTGACTTTC. Amino acids: CASRRAGPGANVLTF.

This chain connects TRBV5-4 to TRBJ1-2, with D unclear. This CDR3 comprises 12 residues. In germline, CDR1 is SGHNT, CDR2 YYREEE (reference sequence). V dropped 7 bases and J dropped 0 bases, with 7 bases sitting between them. CDR3 region: CASASSNYGYTF. CDR3 sequence (DNA): TGTGCCAGCGCGAGCTCTAACTATGGCTACACCTTC.

The table lists this clonotype with many counts. The chain links TRBV20-1 to TRBJ2-1, with 10 bases aligning to TRBD1. The CDR3 consists of 16 residues. The J segment lost 5 bases and the V segment lost 4 bases, leaving 11 bases of the junction unmatched. Per the germline V gene, CDR1 is DFQATT and CDR2 is SNEGSKA (reference sequence). The chain's CDR3 is CSANPGGQGNNNEQFF. The CDR3 DNA sequence: TGCAGTGCTAACCCCGGGGGACAGGGGAACAACAATGAGCAGTTCTTC.

There are many counts of this clonotype. The chain couples TRBV24-1 to TRBJ1-2, with D unclear. Germline values: CDR1 KGHDR, CDR2 SFDVKD. Trimming took 4 bases from V and 6 from J, leaving 14 bases between them. This CDR3 contains 14 residues. CDR3 sequence reads: CATSDSGQADGYTF. DNA for the CDR3: TGTGCCACCAGTGACTCCGGGCAGGCGGATGGCTACACCTTC.

A few counts support this clonotype. The gene calls are TRBV29-1 and TRBJ1-2; D might be TRBD1 (6 bases). CDR3 length: 16 residues. V lost 7 bases to trimming and J lost 0 bases, with 21 bases between them. The germline V gene has CDR1 SQVTM and CDR2 ANQGSEA. CDR3 region: CSGTLLTGTTNYGYTF. The CDR3, as DNA: TGCAGCGGGACTCTACTTACAGGGACTACTAACTATGGCTACACCTTC.

There are many counts of this clonotype. J is TRBJ1-1 and V is TRBV13; 7 bases match TRBD1. V lost 2 bases to trimming and J lost 4 bases; unmatched junction nucleotides: 13. Germline V gene lookup returns CDR1 PRHDT and CDR2 FYEKMQ (reference sequence). This CDR3 region has 17 residues. CDR3 sequence reads: CASSLRRGPRRSTEAFF. CDR3 nucleotides: TGTGCCAGCAGCTTAAGGAGGGGGCCAAGAAGGAGCACTGAAGCTTTCTTT. Variable domain in full (rest from reference TRBV13 and TRBJ1-1): AAGVIQSPRHLIKEKRETATLKCYPIPRHDTVYWYQQGPGQDPQFLISFYEKMQSDKGSIPDRFSAQQFSDYHSELNMSSLELGDSALYFCASSLRRGPRRSTEAFFGQGTRLTVV.

V is TRBV19 and J is TRBJ1-5; no clear D gene. V lost 7 bases to trimming and J lost 1 base, with 14 bases between them. CDR3 length: 15 amino acids. From germline, CDR1 is LNHDA and CDR2 SQIVND (reference sequence). The CDR3 nucleotides are TGTGCCAGTAACCCATACTTGGGGAGCAATCAGCCCCAGCATTTT. Protein product: CASNPYLGSNQPQHF.

Ten or more counts support this clonotype. The chain uses TRBV7-9 and TRBJ2-5, with 8 bases lining up with TRBD2. Germline V lookup: CDR1 SEHNR, CDR2 FQNEAQ (reference sequence). V shed 3 bases, J shed 5 bases, and the junction held 14 bases outside the gene matches. The CDR3 extends over 17 amino acids. The CDR3 loop reads CASSFQWSSGDEETQYF. For the CDR3, the DNA is TGTGCCAGCAGCTTTCAGTGGAGTAGCGGGGATGAGGAGACCCAGTACTTC.

This clonotype came up many times. The rearrangement links TRBV5-1 to TRBJ2-1; D remains unclear. Germline V gives CDR1 SGHRS, CDR2 YFSETQ. V lost 4 bases and J 5 bases, leaving 16 bases between the germline ends. The CDR3 has 15 residues. The CDR3 DNA reads TGCGCCAGCAGCCATTCCCCGGACGGTGACAATGAGCAGTTCTTC. Its protein is CASSHSPDGDNEQFF.

Many counts were recorded for this clonotype. This chain links TRBV11-3 with TRBJ2-2; possibly TRBD1 for D (6 bases). Germline V lookup: CDR1 SGHNT, CDR2 YENEEA. Trimming took 6 bases from V and 2 from J, leaving 10 bases between them. The CDR3 runs to 14 residues. The chain's CDR3 is CASSSGTNTGELFF. The CDR3 DNA sequence: TGTGCCAGCAGTTCCGGGACAAACACCGGGGAGCTGTTTTTT. Combining the CDR3 with reference TRBV11-3 and TRBJ2-2 gives the whole variable domain EAGVVQSPRYKIIEKKQPVAFWCNPISGHNTLYWYLQNLGQGPELLIRYENEEAVDDSQLPKDRFSAERLKGVDSTLKIQPAELGDSAVYLCASSSGTNTGELFFGEGSRLTVL.

This clonotype was observed many times. The chain links TRBV5-4 to TRBJ2-1, with 9 bases that match TRBD2. CDR1 is SGHNT, CDR2 YYREEE, per germline (reference sequence). CDR3 length: 14 amino acids. Trimming cost V 0 bases and J 10 bases; bases outside gene matches: 5. CDR3 residues: CASSLGGGGREQFF. DNA for the CDR3: TGTGCCAGCAGCTTGGGCGGGGGGGGCAGAGAGCAGTTCTTC.

This clonotype was counted many times. The chain employs TRBV7-2 and TRBJ2-4; possibly TRBD2 for D (5 bases). This CDR3 region has 16 residues. V gave up 1 base and J gave up 0 bases, with 10 bases separating them. The germline gives CDR1 SGHTA, CDR2 FQGNSA. CDR3 amino acids: CASSLGGAVAKNIQYF. CDR3 nucleotides: TGTGCCAGCAGCTTAGGAGGAGCGGTAGCCAAAAACATTCAGTACTTC.

The genes are TRBV19 and TRBJ1-5, with D possibly being TRBD1 (5 bases). The CDR3 runs 15 residues. V lost 7 bases and J lost 1, with 14 bases in between. Germline values: CDR1 LNHDA, CDR2 SQIVND (reference sequence). CDR3 sequence reads: CASTSQGWSNQPQHF. CDR3 DNA: TGTGCCAGTACCTCTCAGGGTTGGAGCAATCAGCCCCAGCATTTT.

The rearrangement links TRBV11-3 to TRBJ2-5; no definite D call. Trimming left V 5 bases short and J 2 bases short, with 15 bases between. Germline V gene lookup returns CDR1 SGHNT and CDR2 YENEEA. The CDR3 length is 15 residues. The CDR3 loop reads CASSPASGWQETQYF. As DNA, the CDR3 is TGTGCCAGCAGCCCAGCCTCGGGTTGGCAAGAGACCCAGTACTTC.

This clonotype occurred a few times. The genes are TRBV7-2 and TRBJ1-2; D remains unclear. Trimming stripped 2 bases from V and 7 bases from J, with 17 bases between. The germline V gene has CDR1 SGHTA and CDR2 FQGNSA. The CDR3 consists of 15 residues. The CDR3 region is CASSLSVRPGGGYTF. CDR3 nucleotides: TGTGCCAGCAGCTTAAGTGTACGCCCCGGCGGTGGCTACACCTTC.

This clonotype was picked up many times. This sequence joins TRBV7-2 and TRBJ1-1, with a possible D match to TRBD1 (5 bases). Germline assignment: CDR1 SGHTA and CDR2 FQGNSA. Trimming took off 3 bases at V and 6 bases at J, with 14 bases between the two ends. This CDR3 comprises 14 residues. The CDR3 sequence: CASSFGRESPEAFF. The CDR3 region has the DNA TGTGCCAGCAGCTTCGGCAGGGAGAGTCCTGAAGCTTTCTTT. Based on the CDR3 plus reference TRBV7-2 and TRBJ1-1, the full variable domain is GAGVSQSPSNKVTEKGKDVELRCDPISGHTALYWYRQSLGQGLEFLIYFQGNSAPDKSGLPSDRFSAERTGGSVSTLTIQRTQQEDSAVYLCASSFGRESPEAFFGQGTRLTVV.

This clonotype was detected many times. The V gene is TRBV11-1, the J gene TRBJ1-6; tentative D call: TRBD1 (6 bases). Per the germline V gene, CDR1 is SGHAT and CDR2 is FQDESV (reference sequence). V lost 1 base and J 9 bases, leaving 13 bases between the germline ends. The CDR3 totals 15 residues. The CDR3 DNA reads TGTGCCAGCAGCTTAGGCGCCTCGGGGGCTTCACCCCTCCACTTT. This sequence encodes CASSLGASGASPLHF.

This clonotype was seen many times. This sequence joins TRBV4-2 and TRBJ2-5, with 13 bases aligning to TRBD2. CDR1 LGHNA and CDR2 YNFKEQ come from the germline V gene. Unmatched junction bases numbered 7, after V lost 3 bases and J lost 0 bases. The CDR3 sequence is 18 residues long. CDR3 loop: CASSHRTSGRKYQETQYF. In DNA, the CDR3 is TGTGCCAGCAGCCACAGGACTAGCGGGAGAAAGTACCAAGAGACCCAGTACTTC.

This clonotype has a count of ten or more. The V and J genes are TRBV7-2 and TRBJ1-2; 10 bases line up with TRBD1. The ends lost 5 bases at V and 3 bases at J; junction bases unmatched: 6. This CDR3 comprises 15 residues. Per germline, CDR1 SGHTA and CDR2 FQGNSA. The CDR3 region is CASSDRTGGDYGYTF. The CDR3 DNA reads TGTGCCAGCAGCGACAGGACAGGGGGTGACTATGGCTACACCTTC.

V gene TRBV5-6 combines with J gene TRBJ1-1; D is ambiguous. The CDR3 covers 11 residues. Trimming removed 0 bases from V and 11 bases from J, with 8 bases in between. Germline-derived CDR1 and CDR2 are SGHDT and YYEEEE. The CDR3 coding sequence is TGTGCCAGCAGCTTGGGTCGTAAGGCTTTCTTT. Its translation: CASSLGRKAFF.

This clonotype was picked up many times. The V and J genes are TRBV29-1 and TRBJ2-2; 10 bases agree with TRBD1. The germline V gene has CDR1 SQVTM and CDR2 ANQGSEA. The CDR3 has 16 amino acids. The junction had 10 bases not matched to a gene; V was cut back by 4 bases and J by 5 bases. CDR3: CSVARDRGLVTGELFF. In DNA form, the CDR3 reads TGCAGCGTTGCCCGGGACAGGGGCTTAGTGACCGGGGAGCTGTTTTTT.

In this sample, this clonotype turned up a few times. The chain carries TRBV29-1 and TRBJ1-1; D is unclear. The germline V gene has CDR1 SQVTM and CDR2 ANQGSEA. The CDR3 loop spans 15 amino acids. V was pared by 4 bases and J by 0 bases, with 15 bases between. The CDR3 nucleotides are TGCAGCGTTGCATGGTTCGGGCAGATGAACACTGAAGCTTTCTTT. Encoded protein: CSVAWFGQMNTEAFF.

About this clonotype: A much bigger clone sits one base away, suggesting this may be a read error. The rearrangement links TRBV10-3 to TRBJ2-3; unclear D gene. V lost 3 bases and J lost 5, with 6 bases in between. In germline, CDR1 is ENHRY, CDR2 SYGVKD. The CDR3 length is 12 residues. CDR3 protein: CAISDDIDTQYF. The CDR3 nucleotides read TGTGCCATCAGTGATGACATAGATACGCAGTATTTT.

This clonotype was observed many times. The CDR3 sequence is CSGAHTSGETDTQYF. CDR3 in DNA: TGCAGCGGAGCCCACACTAGCGGGGAGACAGATACGCAGTATTTT. The genes are TRBV29-1 and TRBJ2-3; TRBD2 matches at 10 bases. CDR1 SQVTM and CDR2 ANQGSEA come from the germline V gene. This CDR3 region has 15 residues. Unmatched junction bases numbered 10, after V lost 7 bases and J lost 3 bases.